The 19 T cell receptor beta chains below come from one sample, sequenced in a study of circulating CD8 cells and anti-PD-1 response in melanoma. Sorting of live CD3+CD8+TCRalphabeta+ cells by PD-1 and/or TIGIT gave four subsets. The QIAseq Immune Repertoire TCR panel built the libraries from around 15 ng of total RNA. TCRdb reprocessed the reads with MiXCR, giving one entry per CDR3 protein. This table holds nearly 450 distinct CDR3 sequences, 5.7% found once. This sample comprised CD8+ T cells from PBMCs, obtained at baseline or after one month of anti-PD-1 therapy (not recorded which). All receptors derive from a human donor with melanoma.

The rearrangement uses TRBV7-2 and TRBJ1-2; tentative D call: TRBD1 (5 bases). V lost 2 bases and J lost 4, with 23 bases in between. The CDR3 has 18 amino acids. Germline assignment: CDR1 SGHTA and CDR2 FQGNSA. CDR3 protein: CASSLSSTGDSLFYGYTF. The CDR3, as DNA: TGTGCCAGCAGCTTATCATCGACGGGGGACTCCCTTTTCTATGGCTACACCTTC.

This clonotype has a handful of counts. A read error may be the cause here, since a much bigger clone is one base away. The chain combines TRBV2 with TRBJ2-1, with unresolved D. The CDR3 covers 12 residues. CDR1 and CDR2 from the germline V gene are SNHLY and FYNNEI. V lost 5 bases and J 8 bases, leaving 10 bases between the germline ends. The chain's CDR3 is CASSFTAYEQFF. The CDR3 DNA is TGTGCCAGCAGTTTCACGGCCTATGAGCAGTTCTTC.

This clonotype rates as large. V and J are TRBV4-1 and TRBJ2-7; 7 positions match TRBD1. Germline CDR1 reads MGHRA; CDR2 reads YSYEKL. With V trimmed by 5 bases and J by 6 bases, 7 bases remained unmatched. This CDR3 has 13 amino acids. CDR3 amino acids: CASSSRQGGEQYF. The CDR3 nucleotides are TGCGCCAGCAGCTCCCGACAGGGCGGCGAGCAGTACTTC.

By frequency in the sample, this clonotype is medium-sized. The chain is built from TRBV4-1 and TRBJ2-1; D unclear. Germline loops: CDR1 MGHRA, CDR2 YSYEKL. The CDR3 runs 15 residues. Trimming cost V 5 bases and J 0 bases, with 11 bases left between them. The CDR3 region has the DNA TGCGCCAGCAGCATAGACCGGAGCTCCTACAATGAGCAGTTCTTC. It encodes CASSIDRSSYNEQFF.

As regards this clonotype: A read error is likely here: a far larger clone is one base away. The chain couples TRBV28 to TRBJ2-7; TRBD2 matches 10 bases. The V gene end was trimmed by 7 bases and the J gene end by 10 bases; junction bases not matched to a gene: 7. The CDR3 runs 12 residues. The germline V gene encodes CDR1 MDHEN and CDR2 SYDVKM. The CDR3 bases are TGTGCCAGCACCAGCGGGAGGGAGGCCCAGTACTTC. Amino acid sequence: CASTSGREAQYF.

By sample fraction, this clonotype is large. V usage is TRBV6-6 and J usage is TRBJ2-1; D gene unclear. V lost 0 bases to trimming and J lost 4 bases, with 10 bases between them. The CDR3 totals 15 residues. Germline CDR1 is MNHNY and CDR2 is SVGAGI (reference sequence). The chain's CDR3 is CASSYSSDGYNEQFF. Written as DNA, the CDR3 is TGTGCCAGCAGTTACTCGTCGGACGGATACAATGAGCAGTTCTTC.

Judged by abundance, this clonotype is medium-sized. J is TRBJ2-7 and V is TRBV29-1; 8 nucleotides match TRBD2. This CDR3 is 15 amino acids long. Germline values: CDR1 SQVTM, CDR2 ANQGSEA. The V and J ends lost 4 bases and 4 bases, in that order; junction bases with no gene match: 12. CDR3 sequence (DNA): TGCAGCGTTGTGTGGACGGGGGGGAAACTGTACGAGCAGTACTTC. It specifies CSVVWTGGKLYEQYF.

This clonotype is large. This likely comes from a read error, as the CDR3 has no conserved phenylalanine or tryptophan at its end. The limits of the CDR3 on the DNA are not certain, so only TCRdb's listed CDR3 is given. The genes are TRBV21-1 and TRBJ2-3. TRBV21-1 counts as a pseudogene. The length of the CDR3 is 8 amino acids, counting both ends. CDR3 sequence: CASRGMVA.

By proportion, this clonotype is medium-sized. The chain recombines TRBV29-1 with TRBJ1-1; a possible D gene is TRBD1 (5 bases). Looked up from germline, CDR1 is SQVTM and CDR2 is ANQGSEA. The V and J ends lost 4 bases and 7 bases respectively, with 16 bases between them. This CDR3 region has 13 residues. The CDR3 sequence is CSVVSRAFGEAFF. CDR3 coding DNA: TGCAGCGTTGTGTCCAGGGCGTTTGGTGAAGCTTTCTTT.

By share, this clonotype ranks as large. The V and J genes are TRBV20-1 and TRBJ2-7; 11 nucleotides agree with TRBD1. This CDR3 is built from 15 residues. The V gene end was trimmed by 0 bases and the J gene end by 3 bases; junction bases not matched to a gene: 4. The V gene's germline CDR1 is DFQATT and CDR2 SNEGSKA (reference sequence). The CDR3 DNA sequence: TGCAGTGCTAGAGACCGGGACAGGGGGTACTACGAGCAGTACTTC. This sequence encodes CSARDRDRGYYEQYF.

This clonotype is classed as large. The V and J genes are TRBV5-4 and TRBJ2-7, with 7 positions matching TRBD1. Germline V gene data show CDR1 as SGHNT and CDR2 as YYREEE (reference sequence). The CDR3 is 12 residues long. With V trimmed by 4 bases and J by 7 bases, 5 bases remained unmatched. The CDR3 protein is CASSPGGYEQYF. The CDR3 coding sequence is TGTGCCAGCAGCCCAGGGGGATATGAGCAGTACTTC.

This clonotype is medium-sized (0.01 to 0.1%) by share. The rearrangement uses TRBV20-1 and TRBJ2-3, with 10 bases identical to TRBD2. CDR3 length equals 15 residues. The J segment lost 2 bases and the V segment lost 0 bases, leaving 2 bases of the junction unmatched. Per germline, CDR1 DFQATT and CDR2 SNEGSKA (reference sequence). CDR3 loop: CSARDLAGVTDTQYF. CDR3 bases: TGCAGTGCTAGAGATCTAGCGGGGGTCACAGATACGCAGTATTTT.

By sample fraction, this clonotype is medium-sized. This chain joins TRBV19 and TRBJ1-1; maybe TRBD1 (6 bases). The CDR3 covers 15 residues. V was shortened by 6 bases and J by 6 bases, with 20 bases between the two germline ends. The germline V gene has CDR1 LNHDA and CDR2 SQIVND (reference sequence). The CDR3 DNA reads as TGTGCCAGTAGCGCGGTTGGGGGCATATTATCTGAAGCTTTCTTT. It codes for CASSAVGGILSEAFF.

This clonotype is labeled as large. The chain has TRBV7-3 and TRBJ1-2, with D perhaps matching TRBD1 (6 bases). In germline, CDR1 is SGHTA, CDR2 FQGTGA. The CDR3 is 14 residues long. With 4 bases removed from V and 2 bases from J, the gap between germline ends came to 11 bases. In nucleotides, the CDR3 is TGTGCCAGCAGCTCCCCAGGGGTGAACTATGGCTACACCTTC. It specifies CASSSPGVNYGYTF.

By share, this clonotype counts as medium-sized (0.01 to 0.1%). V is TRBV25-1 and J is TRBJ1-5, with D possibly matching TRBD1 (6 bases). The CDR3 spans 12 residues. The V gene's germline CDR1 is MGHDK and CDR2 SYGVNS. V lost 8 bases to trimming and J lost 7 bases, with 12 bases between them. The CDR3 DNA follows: TGTGCCAGCTCTGATGGGGGCCAGCCCCAGCATTTT. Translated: CASSDGGQPQHF.

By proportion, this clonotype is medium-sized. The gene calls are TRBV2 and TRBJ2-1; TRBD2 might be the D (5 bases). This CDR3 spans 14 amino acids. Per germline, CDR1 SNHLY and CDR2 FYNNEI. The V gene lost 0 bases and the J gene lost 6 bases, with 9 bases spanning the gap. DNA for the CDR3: TGTGCCAGCAGTGAAGCCACTCTAGCCAATGAGCAGTTCTTC. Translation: CASSEATLANEQFF.

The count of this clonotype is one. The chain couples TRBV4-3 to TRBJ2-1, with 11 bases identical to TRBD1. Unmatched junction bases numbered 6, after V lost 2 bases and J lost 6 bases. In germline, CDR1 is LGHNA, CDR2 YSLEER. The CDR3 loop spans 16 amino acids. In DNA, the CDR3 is TGCGCCAGCAGCCAACTGGCCGGGACAGGGGGCAATGAGCAGTTCTTC. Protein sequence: CASSQLAGTGGNEQFF.

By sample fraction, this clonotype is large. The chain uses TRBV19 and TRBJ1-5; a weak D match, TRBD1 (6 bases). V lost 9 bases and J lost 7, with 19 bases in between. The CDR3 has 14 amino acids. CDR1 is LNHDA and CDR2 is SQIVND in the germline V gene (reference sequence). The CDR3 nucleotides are TGTGCCAGCAACCCTCAGGGGCTAGGGCAGCCCCAGCATTTT. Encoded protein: CASNPQGLGQPQHF.

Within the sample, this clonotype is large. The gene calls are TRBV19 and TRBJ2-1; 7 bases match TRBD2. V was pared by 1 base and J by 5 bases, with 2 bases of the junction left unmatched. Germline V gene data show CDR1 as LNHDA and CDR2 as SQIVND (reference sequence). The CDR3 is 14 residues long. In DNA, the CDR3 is TGTGCCAGTAGTATAGGGGCGGGGGACAATGAGCAGTTCTTC. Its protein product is CASSIGAGDNEQFF.